Here is one T cell receptor beta chain with its context. The same CDR3 is also encoded by other DNA sequences in this sample. This entry belongs to a study of Ad26.COV2.S vaccination and SARS-CoV-2 variants. Described treatment: around 19 received Ad26.COV2.S at low or high dose, single or two shots; 5 received placebo; per-sample allocation not given. The samples date from day 63 after the first vaccine or placebo injection. The data were produced by immunoSEQ multiplex PCR, yet TCRdb's version contains in-frame clones alone and is incomplete. Among about 400,000 clones listed, around four fifths were seen once. The CDR3 is made up of 13 amino acids. Germline CDR1 MNHEY, CDR2 SVGAGI. Trimming cost V 6 bases and J 2 bases, with 7 bases left between them.

The chain carries TRBV6-5 and TRBJ2-2; the D gene is possibly TRBD1 (6 bases). Sequencing was performed on peripheral blood, taken in a trial of Ad26.COV2.S vaccine versus placebo. The TCR sequence derives from a person between 18 and 59 years old who received the Ad26.COV2.S COVID-19 vaccine or a placebo. CDR3 in amino acids: CASRQGNTGELFF. DNA for the CDR3: TGTGCCAGCAGACAGGGAAACACCGGGGAGCTGTTTTTT.